Ten or more counts support the clone carrying this T cell receptor (beta chain). Germline CDR1 SGHRS, CDR2 YFSETQ. The V gene lost 1 base and the J gene lost 5 bases, with 15 bases spanning the gap. The length of the CDR3 is 15 residues. The data derive from a study of T cells in Graves' hyperthyroidism and ophthalmopathy. Amplification of TCR beta CDR3 regions was performed using RNA transcripts as template. Primed by the HTBI set, a first-round RT-PCR was run on the TCR CDR3. TCRdb re-called the multiplex PCR reads with MiXCR, one entry per CDR3 protein. The sample has 85,000 to 110,000 distinct CDR3 sequences; 47% are singletons.

Sequencing used blood. The sequence derives from a man aged 35 to 55 with Graves' hyperthyroidism. This chain links TRBV5-1 with TRBJ1-1; tentative D call: TRBD1 (5 bases). The CDR3 loop reads CASSLSRVEGTEAFF. The CDR3 coding sequence is TGCGCCAGCAGCTTGTCCAGGGTAGAGGGAACTGAAGCTTTCTTT.